These T cell receptor beta chains were read from a single sample in a study of CD4 T cells in relation to SARS-CoV-2 and coronaviruses. Their recognized antigens are unknown. This table comes from immunoSEQ multiplex PCR, and its TCRdb copy is limited to in-frame clones, with some not included. The sample records approximately 25,000 clones, about 82% being singletons. Sequencing was done on a sample of CD4+ T cells from PBMCs, cultured in vitro. Receptors originate from a human donor in good health. CDR3s include the opening cysteine and the closing phenylalanine or tryptophan. Each record gives: CDR3 protein, CDR3 DNA, J gene, V gene, D gene, clone size. The D gene is left open where the match is weak. Some rows mark clone size as missing; the rest say once, few, many or name a class of expanded clone.

CDR3 protein: CASSQFGQTIGNTIYF
CDR3 DNA: TGTGCCAGCAGCCAATTCGGACAGACCATCGGAAACACCATATATTTT
J gene: TRBJ1-3
V gene: TRBV3-1/TRBV3-2
D gene: .
clone size: .

CDR3 protein: CASSDQQHLQETQYF
CDR3 DNA: TGTGCCAGCAGTGATCAACAGCACCTCCAAGAGACCCAGTACTTC
J gene: TRBJ2-5
V gene: TRBV27
D gene: .
clone size: .

CDR3 protein: CASSLAANYEQYF
CDR3 DNA: TGTGCCAGCAGCTTAGCAGCAAACTACGAGCAGTACTTC
J gene: TRBJ2-7
V gene: TRBV5-4
D gene: .
clone size: .

CDR3 protein: CASSPGLAGEETQYF
CDR3 DNA: TGTGCCAGCAGCCCGGGACTAGCGGGGGAGGAGACCCAGTACTTC
J gene: TRBJ2-5
V gene: TRBV5-4
D gene: TRBD2
clone size: .

CDR3 protein: CAIRTDRGDETQYF
CDR3 DNA: TGTGCCATCAGGACGGACAGGGGTGACGAGACCCAGTACTTC
J gene: TRBJ2-5
V gene: TRBV10-3
D gene: TRBD1
clone size: .

CDR3 protein: CASSQGGGLAGGTDTQYF
CDR3 DNA: TGCGCCAGCAGCCAAGGTGGGGGACTAGCGGGGGGCACAGATACGCAGTATTTT
J gene: TRBJ2-3
V gene: TRBV4-1
D gene: TRBD2
clone size: .

CDR3 protein: CASSLGPLGYTF
CDR3 DNA: TGTGCCAGCAGCCTTGGGCCGTTGGGCTACACCTTC
J gene: TRBJ1-2
V gene: TRBV3-1/TRBV3-2
D gene: .
clone size: .

CDR3 protein: CASSRRGQVGSPPQHF
CDR3 DNA: TGTGCCAGTAGTCGCCGGGGACAGGTAGGAAGTCCGCCCCAGCATTTT
J gene: TRBJ1-5
V gene: TRBV19
D gene: TRBD1
clone size: .

CDR3 protein: CASSMGLAGVREQYF
CDR3 DNA: TGTGCCAGCTCCATGGGACTAGCGGGGGTCAGGGAGCAGTACTTC
J gene: TRBJ2-7
V gene: TRBV11-3
D gene: TRBD2
clone size: .

CDR3 protein: CASSRPGTGRYEQYF
CDR3 DNA: TGTGCCAGCAGTCGCCCCGGGACAGGGAGGTACGAGCAGTACTTC
J gene: TRBJ2-7
V gene: TRBV27
D gene: TRBD1
clone size: .

CDR3 protein: CASSLRLAGGRGEQYF
CDR3 DNA: TGTGCCAGCAGCTTGCGCCTAGCGGGAGGCCGAGGAGAGCAGTACTTC
J gene: TRBJ2-7
V gene: TRBV5-4
D gene: TRBD2
clone size: .

CDR3 protein: CASSLRGLWETQYF
CDR3 DNA: TGTGCCAGCAGCCTCAGGGGGCTGTGGGAGACCCAGTACTTC
J gene: TRBJ2-5
V gene: TRBV6-6
D gene: TRBD1
clone size: .

CDR3 protein: CASSLAAVETQYF
CDR3 DNA: TGTGCCAGCAGCTTAGCTGCGGTAGAGACCCAGTACTTC
J gene: TRBJ2-5
V gene: TRBV11-2
D gene: .
clone size: .

CDR3 protein: CASSGGSDTQYF
CDR3 DNA: TGCGCCAGCAGTGGGGGTTCGGATACGCAGTATTTT
J gene: TRBJ2-3
V gene: TRBV10-1
D gene: .
clone size: .

CDR3 protein: CASSLLDPAYEQYF
CDR3 DNA: TGTGCCAGCAGCTTACTCGACCCCGCCTACGAGCAGTACTTC
J gene: TRBJ2-7
V gene: TRBV7-9
D gene: .
clone size: once

CDR3 protein: CASGTAQETQYF
CDR3 DNA: TGTGCCAGCGGGACCGCACAAGAGACCCAGTACTTC
J gene: TRBJ2-5
V gene: TRBV6-6
D gene: .
clone size: once

CDR3 protein: CASIPDRVSTEAFF
CDR3 DNA: TGTGCCAGTATCCCGGACAGGGTCAGCACTGAAGCTTTCTTT
J gene: TRBJ1-1
V gene: TRBV19
D gene: TRBD1
clone size: few

CDR3 protein: CASSVTSGQETQYF
CDR3 DNA: TGCGCCAGCAGCGTTACTAGCGGCCAAGAGACCCAGTACTTC
J gene: TRBJ2-5
V gene: TRBV5-1
D gene: TRBD2
clone size: .

CDR3 protein: CASSLYSTGNIVNSPLHF
CDR3 DNA: TGTGCCAGCAGCTTATACTCGACCGGGAATATCGTGAATTCACCCCTCCACTTT
J gene: TRBJ1-6
V gene: TRBV7-2
D gene: .
clone size: .

CDR3 protein: CASSLGGAEQVEQYF
CDR3 DNA: TGTGCCAGCAGCTTAGGAGGTGCCGAGCAGGTCGAGCAGTACTTC
J gene: TRBJ2-7
V gene: TRBV11-3
D gene: .
clone size: .

CDR3 protein: CATGRDGYEQYF
CDR3 DNA: TGTGCCACCGGACGGGACGGCTACGAGCAGTACTTC
J gene: TRBJ2-7
V gene: TRBV10-3
D gene: .
clone size: .

CDR3 protein: CASSLGGRGEQFF
CDR3 DNA: TGTGCCAGCAGCTTAGGGGGCCGGGGTGAGCAGTTCTTC
J gene: TRBJ2-1
V gene: TRBV7-3
D gene: .
clone size: .

CDR3 protein: CASSMRGLNTEAFF
CDR3 DNA: TGTGCCAGTAGTATGCGGGGACTGAACACTGAAGCTTTCTTT
J gene: TRBJ1-1
V gene: TRBV19
D gene: .
clone size: .

CDR3 protein: CASQSLGSSNQPQHF
CDR3 DNA: TGTGCCAGCCAAAGTCTGGGCAGTAGCAATCAGCCCCAGCATTTT
J gene: TRBJ1-5
V gene: TRBV2
D gene: .
clone size: .

CDR3 protein: CASSLVSGRAGEQFF
CDR3 DNA: TGTGCCAGCAGCTTAGTTAGCGGGAGGGCGGGGGAGCAGTTCTTC
J gene: TRBJ2-1
V gene: TRBV7-2
D gene: TRBD2
clone size: .

CDR3 protein: CASSRDRLADYEQYF
CDR3 DNA: TGTGCCAGCTCAAGGGACAGACTAGCGGACTACGAGCAGTACTTC
J gene: TRBJ2-7
V gene: TRBV18
D gene: TRBD2
clone size: .

CDR3 protein: CASSFTGYTEAFF
CDR3 DNA: TGTGCCAGCAGCTTTACAGGGTACACTGAAGCTTTCTTT
J gene: TRBJ1-1
V gene: TRBV3-1/TRBV3-2
D gene: .
clone size: .

CDR3 protein: CASSPPLGTGGNEQFF
CDR3 DNA: TGTGCCAGCTCACCACCGTTAGGGACAGGGGGCAATGAGCAGTTCTTC
J gene: TRBJ2-1
V gene: TRBV18
D gene: TRBD1
clone size: once

CDR3 protein: CAITSGADQPQHF
CDR3 DNA: TGTGCCATCACTAGCGGGGCCGATCAGCCCCAGCATTTT
J gene: TRBJ1-5
V gene: TRBV10-3
D gene: .
clone size: .

CDR3 protein: CSVLSQGGNEKLFF
CDR3 DNA: TGCAGCGTGCTATCACAGGGCGGTAATGAAAAACTGTTTTTT
J gene: TRBJ1-4
V gene: TRBV29-1
D gene: .
clone size: .

CDR3 protein: CASSRETLAGDVNEQFF
CDR3 DNA: TGCGCCAGCAGCCGCGAGACTCTAGCGGGAGATGTCAATGAGCAGTTCTTC
J gene: TRBJ2-1
V gene: TRBV4-3
D gene: TRBD2
clone size: .

CDR3 protein: CASSQDLNRDNYGYTF
CDR3 DNA: TGCGCCAGCAGCCAAGACCTCAACAGGGATAACTATGGCTACACCTTC
J gene: TRBJ1-2
V gene: TRBV4-3
D gene: .
clone size: .

CDR3 protein: CASNRQADEKLFF
CDR3 DNA: TGTGCCAGCAATAGGCAGGCAGATGAAAAACTGTTTTTT
J gene: TRBJ1-4
V gene: TRBV7-9
D gene: .
clone size: few

CDR3 protein: CASSSPGTVPYEQYF
CDR3 DNA: TGTGCCAGCAGCAGCCCCGGGACAGTTCCCTACGAGCAGTACTTC
J gene: TRBJ2-7
V gene: TRBV27
D gene: TRBD1
clone size: .

CDR3 protein: CAWGTYEQYF
CDR3 DNA: TGTGCCTGGGGAACCTACGAGCAGTACTTC
J gene: TRBJ2-7
V gene: TRBV30
D gene: .
clone size: .

CDR3 protein: CASSSLLAGSQETQYF
CDR3 DNA: TGCGCCAGCAGCAGCCTACTAGCGGGGTCCCAAGAGACCCAGTACTTC
J gene: TRBJ2-5
V gene: TRBV5-1
D gene: TRBD2
clone size: .

CDR3 protein: CASRVILSRTDTQYF
CDR3 DNA: TGTGCCAGCAGGGTTATCCTTTCACGCACAGATACGCAGTATTTT
J gene: TRBJ2-3
V gene: TRBV6-5
D gene: .
clone size: .

CDR3 protein: CASSADRGDQPQHF
CDR3 DNA: TGTGCCAGCAGCGCGGACAGGGGGGATCAGCCCCAGCATTTT
J gene: TRBJ1-5
V gene: TRBV27
D gene: TRBD1
clone size: .

CDR3 protein: CASSQRGGYGYTF
CDR3 DNA: TGTGCCAGCAGCCAGCGGGGGGGCTATGGCTACACCTTC
J gene: TRBJ1-2
V gene: TRBV3-1/TRBV3-2
D gene: .
clone size: .

CDR3 protein: CASSLPRGGLDVEQFF
CDR3 DNA: TGCGCCAGCAGCCTCCCGAGGGGCGGCCTCGATGTTGAGCAGTTCTTC
J gene: TRBJ2-1
V gene: TRBV5-1
D gene: .
clone size: once

CDR3 protein: CASSPGTSGTRTDTQYF
CDR3 DNA: TGTGCCAGCAGCCCCGGGACTAGCGGGACCCGCACAGATACGCAGTATTTT
J gene: TRBJ2-3
V gene: TRBV7-2
D gene: TRBD2
clone size: .

CDR3 protein: CASSPREGNYGYTF
CDR3 DNA: TGTGCCAGCAGCCCTCGGGAGGGTAACTATGGCTACACCTTC
J gene: TRBJ1-2
V gene: TRBV7-8
D gene: .
clone size: .

CDR3 protein: CASSLGRGSETQYF
CDR3 DNA: TGTGCCAGCAGCTTAGGCAGGGGATCGGAGACCCAGTACTTC
J gene: TRBJ2-5
V gene: TRBV11-3
D gene: .
clone size: few

CDR3 protein: CASVGQTNTGELFF
CDR3 DNA: TGTGCCAGCGTCGGACAGACGAACACCGGGGAGCTGTTTTTT
J gene: TRBJ2-2
V gene: TRBV2
D gene: .
clone size: .

CDR3 protein: CASNRLAGVREQYF
CDR3 DNA: TGTGCCAGCAATAGACTAGCGGGAGTACGCGAGCAGTACTTC
J gene: TRBJ2-7
V gene: TRBV2
D gene: TRBD2
clone size: few

CDR3 protein: CASSPGGGGETQYF
CDR3 DNA: TGTGCCAGCAGCCCAGGGGGGGGTGGAGAGACCCAGTACTTC
J gene: TRBJ2-5
V gene: TRBV11-2
D gene: .
clone size: .